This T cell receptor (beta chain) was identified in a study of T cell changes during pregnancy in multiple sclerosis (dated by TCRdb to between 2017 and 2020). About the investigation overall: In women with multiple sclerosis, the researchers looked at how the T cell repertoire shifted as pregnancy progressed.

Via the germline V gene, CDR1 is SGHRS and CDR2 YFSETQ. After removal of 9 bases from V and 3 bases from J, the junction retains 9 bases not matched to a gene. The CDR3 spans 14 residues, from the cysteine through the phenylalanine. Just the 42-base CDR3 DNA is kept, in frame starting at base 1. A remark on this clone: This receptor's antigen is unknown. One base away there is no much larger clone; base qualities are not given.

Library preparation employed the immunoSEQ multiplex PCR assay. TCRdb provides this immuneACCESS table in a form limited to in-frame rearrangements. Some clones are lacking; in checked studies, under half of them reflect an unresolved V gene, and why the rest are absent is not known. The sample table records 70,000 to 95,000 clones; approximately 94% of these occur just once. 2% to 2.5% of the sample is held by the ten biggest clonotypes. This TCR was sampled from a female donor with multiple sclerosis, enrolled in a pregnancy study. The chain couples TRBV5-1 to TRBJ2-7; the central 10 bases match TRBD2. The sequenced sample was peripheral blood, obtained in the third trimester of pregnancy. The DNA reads TGCGCCACCAAAGGGTCTAGCGGGAGCTACGAGCAGTACTTC. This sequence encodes CATKGSSGSYEQYF. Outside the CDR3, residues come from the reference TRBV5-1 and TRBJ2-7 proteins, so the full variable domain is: KAGVTQTPRYLIKTRGQQVTLSCSPISGHRSVSWYQQTPGQGLQFLFEYFSETQRNKGNFPGRFSGRQFSNSRSEMNVSTLELGDSALYLCATKGSSGSYEQYFGPGTRLTVT.